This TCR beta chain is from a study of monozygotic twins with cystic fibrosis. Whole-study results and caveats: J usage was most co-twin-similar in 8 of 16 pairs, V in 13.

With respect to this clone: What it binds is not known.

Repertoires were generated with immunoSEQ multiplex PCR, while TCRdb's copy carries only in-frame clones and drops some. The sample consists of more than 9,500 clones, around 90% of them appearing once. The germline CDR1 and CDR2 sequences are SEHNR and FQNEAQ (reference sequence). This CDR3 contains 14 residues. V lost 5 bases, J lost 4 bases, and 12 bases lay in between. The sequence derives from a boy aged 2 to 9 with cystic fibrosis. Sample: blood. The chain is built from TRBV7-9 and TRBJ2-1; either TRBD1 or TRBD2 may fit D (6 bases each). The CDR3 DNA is TGTGCCAGCAGCGCGGGACATCGGTACAATGAGCAGTTCTTC. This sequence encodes CASSAGHRYNEQFF.